Shown below are 23 T cell receptor beta chains from a single sample sequenced in a study of T-cell reconstitution after alpha-beta-depleted transplantation in children (TCRdb year 2016). Libraries were prepared through PCR. TCRdb shows the sequencer as Illumina HiSeq 2500. TCR library preparation used molecular barcoding, with unique molecular identifiers applied to normalize quantification of the TCRbeta repertoire. The public reads were quality trimmed at Q25 with fastp and then assembled into clones with MiXCR by TCRdb, keeping productive beta chains. Each record represents a unique CDR3 protein, reported with the most common genes and DNA among its rows. In all, the sample holds roughly 500,000 distinct CDR3 sequences, and more than 9% of those were seen once. The top ten constitute just over 2% of the sample. The treatment or condition tag for this specimen amounts to: allogeneic hematopoietic cell transplantation with graft depleted of TCRalphabeta T cells and CD19 B cells.

This material consisted of PBMCs, taken before TCRalphabeta/CD19-depleted stem cell transplant. These receptors were collected from a child aged 2-15 years with inherited bone marrow failure, due to receive a stem cell transplant.

This clonotype was counted at least ten times. The chain carries TRBV7-2 and TRBJ2-3; 9 bases map to TRBD1. This CDR3 spans 16 amino acids. Germline CDR1 and CDR2: SGHTA and FQGNSA. Unmatched junction bases numbered 8, after V lost 5 bases and J lost 2 bases. CDR3 protein: CASSQPGQGTTDTQYF. The CDR3 DNA follows: TGTGCCAGCAGCCAGCCTGGACAGGGGACCACAGATACGCAGTATTTT.

This clonotype was detected many times. The V and J genes are TRBV4-3 and TRBJ2-1; TRBD1 agrees at 10 bases. V gave up 0 bases and J gave up 4 bases; unmatched junction bases: 3. In germline, CDR1 is LGHNA, CDR2 YSLEER. The CDR3 runs 16 residues. CDR3 loop: CASSQEGQGPYNEQFF. CDR3 DNA: TGCGCCAGCAGCCAAGAGGGACAGGGGCCTTACAATGAGCAGTTCTTC.

This clonotype appeared many times. The chain joins TRBV18 to TRBJ2-2; 7 bases agree with TRBD1. The CDR3 runs 15 residues. V lost 6 bases, J lost 3 bases, and 7 bases stayed unmatched. The V gene's germline CDR1 is KGHSH and CDR2 LQKENI. Written as DNA, the CDR3 is TGTGCCAGCTCCCAGACAGGGATGGACACCGGGGAGCTGTTTTTT. Protein sequence: CASSQTGMDTGELFF. The complete variable domain, with remaining parts taken from reference TRBV18 and TRBJ2-2, reads NAGVMQNPRHLVRRRGQEARLRCSPMKGHSHVYWYRQLPEEGLKFMVYLQKENIIDESGMPKERFSAEFPKEGPSILRIQQVVRGDSAAYFCASSQTGMDTGELFFGEGSRLTVL.

This clonotype appeared many times. The chain couples TRBV29-1 to TRBJ2-6; possible D gene TRBD2, 5 bases. Deletions cut 5 bases from V and 3 bases from J, with 14 bases between. There are 15 residues in the CDR3. CDR1 and CDR2 (germline): SQVTM, ANQGSEA. Here the CDR3 DNA reads TGCAGCGTTCTCGGGTCGGGGAGTGGGGCCAACGTCCTGACTTTC. This codes for CSVLGSGSGANVLTF.

This clonotype was observed many times. The chain employs TRBV2 and TRBJ2-7; the match to TRBD2 covers 15 bases. The germline V gene encodes CDR1 SNHLY and CDR2 FYNNEI. J gave up 4 bases and V 6 bases, and 1 base lay outside the gene matches. This CDR3 has 14 residues. Here the CDR3 DNA reads TGTGCCAGCAGGGGGACTAGCGGGAGGTACGAGCAGTACTTC. Translating it yields CASRGTSGRYEQYF. The full variable domain, with the rest looked up from reference TRBV2 and TRBJ2-7, is EPEVTQTPSHQVTQMGQEVILRCVPISNHLYFYWYRQILGQKVEFLVSFYNNEISEKSEIFDDQFSVERPDGSNFTLKIRSTKLEDSAMYFCASRGTSGRYEQYFGPGTRLTVT.

This clonotype was seen more than once but under ten times. The chain employs TRBV12-3 or TRBV12-4 and TRBJ2-2; possibly TRBD2 for D (5 bases). The CDR3 contains 17 residues. Trimming removed 5 bases at V and 0 bases at J, with 16 bases between. Here the CDR3 reads CASSPHSGNPNTGELFF. CDR3 nucleotide sequence: TGTGCCAGCAGTCCCCACTCCGGGAATCCGAACACCGGGGAGCTGTTTTTT.

The J gene is TRBJ2-3, the V gene TRBV20-1; perhaps D is TRBD1 or TRBD2 (5 bases each). Trimming pared 1 base from V and 4 bases from J, leaving 15 bases between. There are 15 residues in the CDR3. In germline, CDR1 is DFQATT, CDR2 SNEGSKA (reference sequence). The CDR3 region is CSARGWGNGADTQYF. For the CDR3, the DNA is TGCAGTGCTAGAGGGTGGGGGAATGGGGCAGATACGCAGTATTTT.

This clonotype appeared a few times. This chain joins TRBV20-1 and TRBJ2-1, with TRBD1 matching over 7 bases. Germline assignment: CDR1 DFQATT and CDR2 SNEGSKA (reference sequence). Trimming took 4 bases from V and 2 from J; bases not matched to a gene: 5. The CDR3 has 14 amino acids. The CDR3 sequence: CSAIGTDPYNEQFF. CDR3 coding DNA: TGCAGTGCTATAGGGACAGATCCCTACAATGAGCAGTTCTTC.

The sample holds many counts of this clonotype. This sequence joins TRBV4-3 and TRBJ2-7; TRBD1 is a possible D gene (5 bases). The CDR3 contains 13 residues. The germline CDR1 and CDR2 sequences are LGHNA and YSLEER. Trimming shortened V by 4 bases and J by 3 bases, and 10 bases separated the two germline ends. The CDR3 DNA reads as TGCGCCAGCAGCCTTGGACAACGCTACGAGCAGTACTTC. Translation: CASSLGQRYEQYF.

This clonotype was observed at least ten times. This chain links TRBV7-2 with TRBJ2-3; 9 nucleotides match TRBD2. V lost 1 base and J lost 7; bases outside the gene matches: 12. Germline V lookup: CDR1 SGHTA, CDR2 FQGNSA. The CDR3 has 17 residues. The CDR3, as DNA: TGTGCCAGCAGCTTAGTCGGGGGCGGGGCGGGGGGGCATACGCAGTATTTT. Translated: CASSLVGGGAGGHTQYF. The full variable domain, in which reference TRBV7-2 and TRBJ2-3 provide the parts outside the CDR3, is GAGVSQSPSNKVTEKGKDVELRCDPISGHTALYWYRQSLGQGLEFLIYFQGNSAPDKSGLPSDRFSAERTGGSVSTLTIQRTQQEDSAVYLCASSLVGGGAGGHTQYFGPGTRLTVL.

This clonotype was observed many times. This chain connects TRBV7-2 to TRBJ2-5; 8 nucleotides align to TRBD1. The V gene end was trimmed by 4 bases and the J gene end by 5 bases; junction bases not matched to a gene: 12. CDR3 size: 16 residues. Germline CDR1 reads SGHTA; CDR2 reads FQGNSA. The CDR3 loop reads CASSSRTTGVTETQYF. CDR3 DNA: TGTGCCAGCAGCTCACGTACGACAGGGGTGACGGAGACCCAGTACTTC.

There are many counts of this clonotype. This chain uses TRBV12-3 or TRBV12-4 with TRBJ2-1; D remains unclear. The ends were cut back, 7 bases at V and 4 bases at J, with 11 bases in the middle. This CDR3 contains 13 residues. CDR3 coding DNA: TGTGCCAGCACCTTTACAAAATACAATGAGCAGTTCTTC. Encoded protein: CASTFTKYNEQFF.

In its sample, this clonotype was seen a few times. This chain links TRBV4-3 with TRBJ1-5; 7 positions match TRBD1. V lost 0 bases and J lost 7; bases outside the gene matches: 15. CDR3 length: 18 amino acids. Germline values: CDR1 LGHNA, CDR2 YSLEER. The CDR3 DNA is TGCGCCAGCAGCCAAGACTCCCCGGGCAGGGGGACATTACAGCCCCAGCATTTT. This sequence encodes CASSQDSPGRGTLQPQHF.

The sample holds many counts of this clonotype. Germline is not matched at one junction end, which may reflect a read error. The chain uses TRBV27 and TRBJ2-1; D tentatively fits TRBD1 or TRBD2 (6 bases each). CDR3 size: 13 residues. Germline values: CDR1 MNHEY, CDR2 SMNVEV (reference sequence). CDR3: CASSLLADSLPFF. DNA of the CDR3: TGTGCCAGCAGCTTATTAGCGGACAGTCTGCCGTTCTTC.

This clonotype was recorded a few times. The chain has TRBV11-2 and TRBJ2-2; D not resolved. CDR3 length: 16 amino acids. The V gene lost 1 base and the J gene lost 3 bases, with 12 bases spanning the gap. CDR1 is SGHAT, CDR2 FQNNGV, per germline. In nucleotides, the CDR3 is TGTGCCAGCAGCTTAGGAGTTGGTGGTTACACCGGGGAGCTGTTTTTT. It is translated as CASSLGVGGYTGELFF. Based on the CDR3 plus reference TRBV11-2 and TRBJ2-2, the full variable domain is EAGVAQSPRYKIIEKRQSVAFWCNPISGHATLYWYQQILGQGPKLLIQFQNNGVVDDSQLPKDRFSAERLKGVDSTLKIQPAKLEDSAVYLCASSLGVGGYTGELFFGEGSRLTVL.

Ten or more counts support this clonotype. The chain links TRBV20-1 to TRBJ2-3; 8 bases line up with TRBD1. V dropped 3 bases and J dropped 6; count of bases not matched to a gene: 11. This CDR3 is built from 15 residues. CDR1 and CDR2 from the germline V gene are DFQATT and SNEGSKA (reference sequence). CDR3 residues: CSARGNRGKSDTQYF. The DNA for the CDR3 is TGCAGTGCTAGGGGAAACAGGGGGAAGAGCGATACGCAGTATTTT.

This clonotype has a count of ten or more. The CDR3 reads CASSRLADQETQYF. The CDR3 DNA is TGTGCCAGCTCCCGACTAGCGGACCAAGAGACCCAGTACTTC. This rearrangement joins TRBV18 to TRBJ2-5; 9 positions match TRBD2. In germline, CDR1 is KGHSH, CDR2 LQKENI. The V gene end was trimmed by 6 bases and the J gene end by 0 bases; junction bases not matched to a gene: 2. The CDR3 covers 14 residues.

At least ten counts were recorded for this clonotype. This rearrangement joins TRBV7-6 to TRBJ2-1, with 12 bases identical to TRBD2. The germline CDR1 and CDR2 sequences are SGHVS and FNYEAQ. J gave up 7 bases and V 2 bases, and 9 bases lay outside the gene matches. This CDR3 comprises 17 residues. CDR3 bases: TGTGCCAGCAGCTTAACGACTAGCGGGAGTGAAGGGAATGAGCAGTTCTTC. This encodes CASSLTTSGSEGNEQFF. Full variable domain (missing parts from reference TRBV7-6 and TRBJ2-1): GAGVSQSPRYKVTKRGQDVALRCDPISGHVSLYWYRQALGQGPEFLTYFNYEAQQDKSGLPNDRFSAERPEGSISTLTIQRTEQRDSAMYRCASSLTTSGSEGNEQFFGPGTRLTVL.

This clonotype was counted a few times. The genes are TRBV20-1 and TRBJ2-5; D is undetermined. This CDR3 has 15 amino acids. The ends were cut back, 6 bases at V and 1 base at J, with 18 bases in the middle. Germline V gene lookup returns CDR1 DFQATT and CDR2 SNEGSKA (reference sequence). This CDR3 is CSAVPSGPRQETQYF. DNA of the CDR3: TGCAGTGCGGTTCCCTCGGGCCCCCGCCAAGAGACCCAGTACTTC.

This clonotype was counted at least ten times. The chain is built from TRBV25-1 and TRBJ2-3; D tentatively reads TRBD1 or TRBD2 (5 bases each). Germline V CDR1 and CDR2: MGHDK, SYGVNS. This CDR3 region has 17 residues. V was cut by 3 bases and J by 1 base, with 17 bases left in between. In DNA, the CDR3 is TGTGCCAGCAGTGACTACCCGGGGCGAGTCGGCACAGATACGCAGTATTTT. Its protein product is CASSDYPGRVGTDTQYF.

This clonotype was observed a handful of times. The CDR3 coding sequence is TGTGCCAGCACCGGGACAGGGACCGAAAAACTGTTTTTT. Amino acid sequence: CASTGTGTEKLFF. The gene calls are TRBV12-3 or TRBV12-4 and TRBJ1-4, with 9 bases lining up with TRBD1. This CDR3 is built from 13 residues. After removal of 7 bases from V and 8 bases from J, the junction contained 5 bases not matched to a gene.

This clonotype has ten or more counts. The chain carries TRBV5-1 and TRBJ2-7; 8 bases map to TRBD1. Germline V gene sequence: CDR1 SGHRS, CDR2 YFSETQ. This CDR3 has 16 residues. Trimming removed 4 bases from V and 2 bases from J; junction bases left unmatched: 11. CDR3 amino acids: CASSTGQGTSTYEQYF. In nucleotides, the CDR3 is TGCGCCAGCAGCACAGGACAGGGAACTTCAACCTACGAGCAGTACTTC.

This clonotype has a count of ten or more. J is TRBJ2-2 and V is TRBV7-9; D not certain. The CDR3 is made up of 13 amino acids. Deletions cut 1 base from V and 4 bases from J, with 4 bases between. The V gene's germline CDR1 is SEHNR and CDR2 FQNEAQ (reference sequence). In DNA form, the CDR3 reads TGTGCCAGCAGCTTAGGCCCCACCGGGGAGCTGTTTTTT. Translation: CASSLGPTGELFF. The full variable domain, its missing parts supplied by reference TRBV7-9 and TRBJ2-2, is DTGVSQNPRHKITKRGQNVTFRCDPISEHNRLYWYRQTLGQGPEFLTYFQNEAQLEKSRLLSDRFSAERPKGSFSTLEIQRTEQGDSAMYLCASSLGPTGELFFGEGSRLTVL.